A single sample gave rise to the 30 T cell receptor beta chains below, sequenced in a study of blood T cell repertoires in COVID-19. Clones were read by immunoSEQ multiplex PCR, and TCRdb kept only the in-frame ones, dropping some. The sample holds about 230,000 clones, approximately 87% seen once. Sequencing was done on a sample of peripheral blood. These receptors came from a woman in her 70s with active or convalescent COVID-19.

The chain joins TRBV27 to TRBJ2-3; TRBD2 might be the D (5 bases). Trimming removed 6 bases at V and 6 bases at J, with 19 bases between. This CDR3 spans 15 amino acids. Per germline, CDR1 MNHEY and CDR2 SMNVEV (reference sequence). CDR3 nucleotide sequence: TGTGCCAGCAGCCTTCTCACTAGTGGTAGGGATACGCAGTATTTT. It encodes CASSLLTSGRDTQYF.

The V gene is TRBV6-5, the J gene TRBJ1-2; TRBD1 might be the D (5 bases). Germline lookup yields CDR1 MNHEY and CDR2 SVGAGI. The ends were cut back, 4 bases at V and 2 bases at J, with 8 bases in the middle. The CDR3 spans 13 residues. The CDR3 spells CASSSTDNYGYTF. The CDR3 DNA reads TGTGCCAGCAGTTCGACAGACAACTATGGCTACACCTTC.

This clone showed up just a few times. The rearrangement links TRBV3-1 (or the pseudogene TRBV3-2) to TRBJ2-7; perhaps TRBD2 as D (6 bases). Trimming cost V 1 base and J 10 bases, with 20 bases left between them. The CDR3 length is 15 residues. CDR1 and CDR2 (germline): LGHDT, YNNKEL (reference sequence). CDR3 residues: CASSQVKGGREPQYF. The DNA for the CDR3 is TGTGCCAGCAGCCAAGTCAAAGGTGGTCGGGAGCCCCAGTACTTC.

This chain links TRBV9 with TRBJ2-2; 8 bases are a match to TRBD2. Germline assignment: CDR1 SGDLS and CDR2 YYNGEE. The trim removed 9 bases at V and 6 bases at J, leaving 16 bases unmatched. The CDR3 spans 16 residues. CDR3: CATSRSHAGGAGELFF. CDR3 DNA: TGTGCCACCTCTCGGAGCCACGCGGGAGGCGCCGGGGAGCTGTTTTTT.

V gene TRBV4-2 combines with J gene TRBJ2-5; the D gene is possibly TRBD2 (7 bases). V lost 1 base and J lost 7, with 31 bases in between. The CDR3 is 20 residues long. The germline V gene encodes CDR1 LGHNA and CDR2 YNFKEQ. The CDR3 DNA reads as TGTGCCAGCAGCCAAGCATTCTTCCCGGGGAAGGGGGGGGAACAGGGGACCCAGTACTTC. As protein: CASSQAFFPGKGGEQGTQYF.

This chain connects TRBV28 to TRBJ2-2; 8 nucleotides agree with TRBD1. The length of the CDR3 is 16 residues. Germline V gene lookup returns CDR1 MDHEN and CDR2 SYDVKM. After removal of 6 bases from V and 1 base from J, the junction contained 7 bases not matched to a gene. CDR3 DNA sequence: TGTGCCAGCAGCCCTCCTGGGACAGGGAACACCGGGGAGCTGTTTTTT. This codes for CASSPPGTGNTGELFF.

For the CDR3, the DNA is TGTGCCAGCAATCCGTGGGGGACAGGGTTTGCTGGCTACACCTTC. Amino acids: CASNPWGTGFAGYTF. The chain uses TRBV27 and TRBJ1-2; TRBD1 matches at 9 bases. The ends lost 7 bases at V and 7 bases at J; junction bases unmatched: 13. Germline loops: CDR1 MNHEY, CDR2 SMNVEV (reference sequence). The CDR3 is 15 residues long.

The V gene is TRBV4-1, the J gene TRBJ2-5; TRBD2 aligns across 8 bases. V shed 4 bases, J shed 5 bases, and the junction held 12 bases outside the gene matches. The length of the CDR3 is 16 residues. Germline V gives CDR1 MGHRA, CDR2 YSYEKL. CDR3 nucleotides: TGCGCCAGCAGCCGGGTCCCGGGGGGGACCTGGGAGACCCAGTACTTC. Protein sequence: CASSRVPGGTWETQYF.

Note on this clone: The sample holds other DNA sequences that translate to the same CDR3. This chain connects TRBV14 to TRBJ2-1; 9 bases agree with TRBD2. CDR3 length equals 18 residues. Germline values: CDR1 SGHDN, CDR2 FVKESK. Unmatched junction bases numbered 14, after V lost 1 base and J lost 7 bases. CDR3 in amino acids: CASSQVQTAGGPSNEQFF. CDR3 nucleotides: TGTGCCAGCAGCCAAGTTCAAACAGCGGGGGGACCTTCAAATGAGCAGTTCTTC.

The chain uses TRBV5-1 and TRBJ2-7, with 11 bases matching TRBD1. Germline CDR1 and CDR2: SGHRS and YFSETQ. The CDR3 is made up of 15 amino acids. Germline trimming cut 2 bases from V and 3 bases from J; bases unmatched to any gene: 4. Here the CDR3 reads CASSFGGTGGYEQYF. The DNA of the CDR3 is TGCGCCAGCAGCTTCGGTGGGACAGGGGGCTACGAGCAGTACTTC.

The chain links TRBV28 to TRBJ2-3; 8 bases map to TRBD2. V trimming: 6 bases; J trimming: 2 bases; junction bases outside the gene matches: 7. CDR3 size: 15 residues. Germline CDR1 reads MDHEN; CDR2 reads SYDVKM. CDR3 coding DNA: TGTGCCAGCAGGTCAGCGGGAGTTCCCACAGATACGCAGTATTTT. Residues: CASRSAGVPTDTQYF.

This clone was detected a few times. This rearrangement joins TRBV5-1 to TRBJ1-2; D remains ambiguous. Deletions cut 4 bases from V and 3 bases from J, with 13 bases between. The CDR3 has 14 residues. Germline V gene sequence: CDR1 SGHRS, CDR2 YFSETQ. CDR3 sequence (DNA): TGCGCCAGCAGCGCGGTCCCGAGGGACTATGGCTACACCTTC. Its translation is CASSAVPRDYGYTF. Full variable domain (remainder filled in from reference TRBV5-1 and TRBJ1-2): KAGVTQTPRYLIKTRGQQVTLSCSPISGHRSVSWYQQTPGQGLQFLFEYFSETQRNKGNFPGRFSGRQFSNSRSEMNVSTLELGDSALYLCASSAVPRDYGYTFGSGTRLTVV.

The rearrangement uses TRBV21-1 and TRBJ1-4. TRBV21-1 is marked as a pseudogene. CDR3 length: 16 amino acids. The CDR3 region is CASSSKDPEANEKLFF. Written as DNA, the CDR3 is TGTGCCAGCAGCAGCAAAGATCCCGAGGCTAATGAAAAACTGTTTTTT.

This clone was found once. The gene calls are TRBV29-1 and TRBJ2-5, with TRBD2 matching 9 bases. Germline CDR1 is SQVTM and CDR2 is ANQGSEA. The junction had 6 bases not matched to a gene; V was cut back by 4 bases and J by 0 bases. The CDR3 is 15 amino acids. The CDR3 DNA reads as TGCAGCGTTGTACTAGCGGGTGGGTACCAAGAGACCCAGTACTTC. Protein: CSVVLAGGYQETQYF.

The J gene is TRBJ2-4, the V gene TRBV28; 7 bases line up with TRBD1. V shed 6 bases and J 8 bases; nucleotides not matched to a gene: 13. Germline V gene lookup returns CDR1 MDHEN and CDR2 SYDVKM. The CDR3 length is 15 residues. CDR3: CASRPGTARRDIQYF. In DNA form, the CDR3 reads TGTGCCAGCAGACCCGGGACAGCTCGACGGGACATTCAGTACTTC.

The chain employs TRBV7-2 and TRBJ2-3; D call uncertain. CDR1 and CDR2 (germline): SGHTA, FQGNSA. The V gene lost 7 bases and the J gene lost 0 bases, with 11 bases spanning the gap. CDR3 length: 14 residues. As DNA, the CDR3 is TGTGCCAGCACTAACTACCTTAGCACAGATACGCAGTATTTT. It is translated as CASTNYLSTDTQYF.

In its sample, this clone was seen once. The rearrangement joins TRBV29-1 to TRBJ2-7; perhaps TRBD1 as D (6 bases). Germline V gives CDR1 SQVTM, CDR2 ANQGSEA. The CDR3 has 12 residues. The V gene lost 5 bases and the J gene lost 3 bases, with 11 bases spanning the gap. The CDR3 here is CSVPLGGYEQYF. The CDR3 nucleotides are TGCAGCGTTCCTTTAGGGGGCTACGAGCAGTACTTC.

This chain uses TRBV5-6 with TRBJ2-5, with 7 bases fitting TRBD1. Unmatched junction bases numbered 10, after V lost 6 bases and J lost 5 bases. The CDR3 spans 14 residues. From germline, CDR1 is SGHDT and CDR2 YYEEEE. CDR3 in DNA: TGTGCCAGCACCGATGACAGGGCTCGGGAGACCCAGTACTTC. Translating it yields CASTDDRARETQYF.

The genes are TRBV18 and TRBJ1-2; TRBD1 is a possible D gene (6 bases). Germline lookup yields CDR1 KGHSH and CDR2 LQKENI. The V end lost 3 bases, the J end lost 9 bases, and 14 bases lay between the germline ends. There are 13 residues in the CDR3. This CDR3 reads CASSPLTGGRYTF. CDR3 sequence (DNA): TGTGCCAGCTCACCCCTGACAGGAGGACGCTACACCTTC.

V is TRBV5-1 and J is TRBJ1-2, with TRBD1 matching over 9 bases. This CDR3 is 13 amino acids long. CDR1 is SGHRS, CDR2 YFSETQ, per germline. The junction had 5 bases not matched to a gene; V was cut back by 4 bases and J by 7 bases. CDR3 amino acids: CASSQDRGGGYTF. The DNA of the CDR3 is TGCGCCAGCAGCCAGGACAGGGGAGGTGGCTACACCTTC. The full variable domain, completed using reference TRBV5-1 and TRBJ1-2, is KAGVTQTPRYLIKTRGQQVTLSCSPISGHRSVSWYQQTPGQGLQFLFEYFSETQRNKGNFPGRFSGRQFSNSRSEMNVSTLELGDSALYLCASSQDRGGGYTFGSGTRLTVV.

J is TRBJ2-7 and V is TRBV18, with TRBD1 matching over 10 bases. Germline V gene lookup returns CDR1 KGHSH and CDR2 LQKENI. J gave up 7 bases and V 2 bases, and 8 bases lay outside the gene matches. This CDR3 contains 15 residues. CDR3 protein: CASSPTSGTGVEQYF. CDR3 sequence (DNA): TGTGCCAGCTCACCAACTTCCGGGACAGGGGTAGAGCAGTACTTC.

The V gene is TRBV20-1, the J gene TRBJ2-1, with TRBD2 matching over 12 bases. The ends lost 3 bases at V and 0 bases at J; junction bases unmatched: 3. CDR3 length: 16 amino acids. Germline CDR1 reads DFQATT; CDR2 reads SNEGSKA (reference sequence). CDR3 DNA: TGCAGTGCTAGTTCTAGCGGGAGGGCCTCCTACAATGAGCAGTTCTTC. Translating it yields CSASSSGRASYNEQFF.

The chain employs TRBV7-2 and TRBJ1-5, with TRBD1 matching 10 bases. The ends lost 1 base at V and 7 bases at J; junction bases unmatched: 7. Germline assignment: CDR1 SGHTA and CDR2 FQGNSA. The CDR3 loop spans 16 amino acids. The CDR3 protein is CASSLGRGQGGQPQHF. The CDR3 nucleotides are TGTGCCAGCAGCTTAGGAAGAGGACAGGGGGGACAGCCCCAGCATTTT.

The J gene is TRBJ2-7, the V gene TRBV27; 12 nucleotides align to TRBD2. The CDR3 extends over 16 amino acids. V gave up 5 bases and J gave up 1 base; unmatched junction bases: 6. Germline lookup yields CDR1 MNHEY and CDR2 SMNVEV (reference sequence). CDR3 DNA: TGTGCCAGCAGTCGAGTACTAGCGGGAGGTTCCTACGAGCAGTACTTC. It yields the protein CASSRVLAGGSYEQYF.

V and J are TRBV6-1 and TRBJ2-5; 10 bases are shared with TRBD2. The CDR3 loop spans 15 amino acids. The germline V gene has CDR1 MNHNS and CDR2 SASEGT. V gave up 1 base and J gave up 5 bases; unmatched junction bases: 4. Written as DNA, the CDR3 is TGTGCCAGCAGTGAAGGGGGAGCGGGGGGGGAGACCCAGTACTTC. It codes for CASSEGGAGGETQYF.

DNA for the CDR3: TGTGCCACCAGCAGAGAATATGGCAGGGGGTTAAATCAGCCCCAGCATTTT. Translation gives CATSREYGRGLNQPQHF. The chain is built from TRBV15 and TRBJ1-5; 7 bases are a match to TRBD1. Germline assignment: CDR1 LNHNV and CDR2 YYDKDF (reference sequence). This CDR3 comprises 17 residues. The junction had 9 bases not matched to a gene; V was cut back by 0 bases and J by 4 bases.

The gene calls are TRBV28 and TRBJ2-3; 9 bases align to TRBD2. Germline loops: CDR1 MDHEN, CDR2 SYDVKM. Germline trimming cut 7 bases from V and 0 bases from J; bases unmatched to any gene: 8. This CDR3 has 16 amino acids. The CDR3 protein is CASTSTSGFSTDTQYF. CDR3 bases: TGTGCCAGCACCTCCACTAGCGGGTTTAGCACAGATACGCAGTATTTT.

The chain couples TRBV6-2 or TRBV6-3 to TRBJ2-4, with 8 nucleotides matching TRBD1. The germline CDR1 and CDR2 sequences are MNHEY and SVGEGT. This CDR3 has 16 amino acids. J lost 7 bases, V lost 0 bases, and 8 bases had no gene match. Here the CDR3 reads CASSYSPGQGRNIQYF. The CDR3 DNA reads as TGTGCCAGCAGTTACTCCCCTGGACAGGGTAGGAACATTCAGTACTTC.

The chain links TRBV5-8 to TRBJ2-3; 14 nucleotides agree with TRBD2. This CDR3 is 14 amino acids long. Trimming cost V 7 bases and J 4 bases; bases outside gene matches: 2. Germline CDR1 reads SGHTS; CDR2 reads YDEGEE. The DNA for the CDR3 is TGTGCCAGCTTGACTAGCGGGAGGGCAGATACGCAGTATTTT. Its protein is CASLTSGRADTQYF.

This clone was seen a handful of times. CDR3 nucleotides: TGTGCCAGCAACGTCCGGGACAGGGGGACAGATACGCAGTATTTT. It is translated as CASNVRDRGTDTQYF. The chain links TRBV13 to TRBJ2-3; TRBD1 matches 11 bases. This CDR3 contains 15 residues. Germline V gene lookup returns CDR1 PRHDT and CDR2 FYEKMQ (reference sequence). After removal of 7 bases from V and 3 bases from J, the junction contained 6 bases not matched to a gene.